This TCR beta chain stems from a study of cytomegalovirus exposure and HLA in healthy donors. The ends lost 4 bases at V and 6 bases at J; junction bases unmatched: 6. The CDR3 has 15 residues. The germline CDR1 and CDR2 sequences are SGHRS and YFSETQ. General observations from the study: TRBV6-2, TRBV6-3 and some other V segments were excluded as indistinguishable. In an earlier analysis, most TCR beta V segments were productive about 87% or about 30% of the time.

The PCR had 60 Vbeta and 13 Jbeta primers. Clones were sequenced by immunoSEQ multiplex PCR, and TCRdb holds only the in-frame ones, with some missing. The data hold some 250,000 clones, with 82% observed a single time. This clone appeared a few times. The target antigen is unknown. Sequencing input: PBMCs. This TCR was recovered from a woman aged 40 to 49 in good health and CMV-seropositive. The J gene is TRBJ2-2, the V gene TRBV5-1; 10 bases are a match to TRBD1. This chain's CDR3 is CASSAGQGVPGELFF. For the CDR3, the DNA is TGCGCCAGCAGCGCCGGACAGGGGGTCCCCGGGGAGCTGTTTTTT.